This T cell receptor beta chain was recovered during a study of T cell responses to AZD1222 COVID-19 vaccine. As for this clone: Its antigen remains unknown.

Study results and caveats: Samples come after the peak T cell response, not at day 14.

Trimming took 3 bases from V and 9 from J, leaving 6 bases between them. This CDR3 is built from 10 residues. The germline gives CDR1 DFQATT, CDR2 SNEGSKA (reference sequence). Clones were read by immunoSEQ multiplex PCR, and TCRdb kept only the in-frame ones, dropping some. The table shows about 100,000 clones, with 70% to 90% occurring only once. The receptor's source is an adult in good health. Here the sequenced sample was peripheral blood, taken on day 0 of AZD1222 vaccination. The chain has TRBV20-1 and TRBJ2-1, with unresolved D. The CDR3 DNA reads TGCAGTGCTAGGAGAGGTGAGCAGTTCTTC. Its translation: CSARRGEQFF.